This T cell receptor beta chain derives from a study of blood T cell repertoires in COVID-19. Overall study context: Nucleic acid was either cDNA or gDNA, and it came from T cells, B-cell-depleted T cells, or PBMCs.

Germline CDR1 LGHDT, CDR2 YNNKEL (reference sequence). V dropped 0 bases and J dropped 7 bases, with 7 bases sitting between them. The CDR3 contains 13 residues. Sequencing used immunoSEQ multiplex PCR; TCRdb keeps in-frame clones, though not all of them. The table shows around 30,000 clones, with around 77% occurring only once. Sequenced: peripheral blood. The J gene is TRBJ2-1, the V gene TRBV3-1 (or the pseudogene TRBV3-2); no definite D call. The receptor's source is a human donor in a cohort sampled during active COVID-19. Here the CDR3 DNA reads TGTGCCAGCAGCCAAGATCTTCGTAATGAGCAGTTCTTC. Its translation is CASSQDLRNEQFF.